The 25 T cell receptor beta chains listed next were all sequenced from one sample in a study of shared clonotypes between healthy human individuals. This table comes from immunoSEQ multiplex PCR, and its TCRdb copy is limited to in-frame clones, with some not included. This table has 760,000 or so clones, 90% to 97% appearing once. Selected positively for CCR7 and CD45RO-negative, naive CD8 cells excluded terminally differentiated effector memory CD45RA+ cells. The sequenced material came from naive CD8+ T cells sorted from blood. The receptor set was obtained from a young man in good health.

V gene TRBV4-1 combines with J gene TRBJ1-5, with a possible D match to TRBD1 (5 bases). The CDR3 extends over 15 amino acids. CDR1 is MGHRA, CDR2 YSYEKL, per germline. The germline V and J ends were trimmed by 3 bases and 4 bases, with 13 bases remaining between them. The CDR3 loop is CASSQSGTTNQPQHF. The CDR3 DNA is TGCGCCAGCAGCCAGTCCGGGACCACTAATCAGCCCCAGCATTTT.

The chain couples TRBV18 to TRBJ2-5, with a weak D call TRBD1 (6 bases). Germline V gene sequence: CDR1 KGHSH, CDR2 LQKENI. The CDR3 runs to 14 residues. Trimming cost V 4 bases and J 3 bases, with 12 bases left between them. The CDR3 here is CASSLWTEEETQYF. The CDR3 nucleotides read TGTGCCAGCTCACTCTGGACAGAAGAAGAGACCCAGTACTTC.

This clone was detected once. In the same sample, other DNA sequences code for this CDR3. This rearrangement joins TRBV5-6 to TRBJ2-7; no reliable D call. The germline gives CDR1 SGHDT, CDR2 YYEEEE. V lost 2 bases and J 4 bases, leaving 4 bases between the germline ends. The CDR3 runs 11 residues. CDR3 DNA: TGTGCCAGCAGCTTAGGTTACGAGCAGTACTTC. It translates to CASSLGYEQYF.

This clone was counted a single time. This chain uses TRBV19 with TRBJ2-1; 8 nucleotides match TRBD2. V gave up 7 bases and J gave up 1 base; unmatched junction bases: 9. CDR1 is LNHDA, CDR2 SQIVND, per germline (reference sequence). CDR3 size: 16 residues. The CDR3 is CASKGPAGVSYNEQFF. CDR3 nucleotide sequence: TGTGCCAGTAAGGGTCCAGCGGGAGTTTCCTACAATGAGCAGTTCTTC.

The chain joins TRBV2 to TRBJ2-6; 13 bases align to TRBD2. V lost 8 bases and J lost 2; bases outside the gene matches: 15. This CDR3 spans 20 amino acids. Germline loops: CDR1 SNHLY, CDR2 FYNNEI. DNA for the CDR3: TGTGCCAGCTCCCCGGGACTAGCGGGAATAATGCGGCCTGGGGCCAACGTCCTGACTTTC. Amino acids: CASSPGLAGIMRPGANVLTF.

V is TRBV6-5 and J is TRBJ2-2; the match to TRBD1 covers 8 bases. V shed 6 bases, J shed 3 bases, and the junction held 6 bases outside the gene matches. This CDR3 has 15 amino acids. The germline V gene has CDR1 MNHEY and CDR2 SVGAGI. Written as DNA, the CDR3 is TGTGCCAGCAGGACAGGGGCCCTTGACACCGGGGAGCTGTTTTTT. Residues: CASRTGALDTGELFF.

This clone was recorded a few times. Other DNA sequences of this sample code for an identical CDR3. The CDR3 region has the DNA TGTGCCAGCAGGCTACAGGGGAATCAGCCCCAGCATTTT. The encoded protein is CASRLQGNQPQHF. The chain recombines TRBV27 with TRBJ1-5; 7 bases line up with TRBD1. This CDR3 region has 13 residues. The germline CDR1 and CDR2 sequences are MNHEY and SMNVEV (reference sequence). After removal of 6 bases from V and 4 bases from J, the junction contained 3 bases not matched to a gene.

The DNA of the CDR3 is TGTGCCAGCAGCCAAGTGGGTAGCGGGTACGAGCAGTACTTC. Amino acid sequence: CASSQVGSGYEQYF. This chain links TRBV14 with TRBJ2-7; TRBD2 matches at 7 bases. Germline loops: CDR1 SGHDN, CDR2 FVKESK. The CDR3 length is 14 residues. Unmatched junction bases numbered 4, after V lost 1 base and J lost 4 bases.

The chain recombines TRBV7-7 with TRBJ2-1; a weak D match, TRBD1 (6 bases). CDR3 length: 18 residues. Germline CDR1 SSHAT, CDR2 FNYEAQ (reference sequence). Trimming took off 1 base at V and 1 base at J, with 17 bases between the two ends. The chain's CDR3 is CASSLVTPEDSSYNEQFF. The CDR3 DNA is TGTGCCAGCAGCTTAGTCACCCCCGAGGACAGTTCCTACAATGAGCAGTTCTTC. Full variable domain (outside the CDR3, taken from reference TRBV7-7 and TRBJ2-1): GAGVSQSPRYKVTKRGQDVTLRCDPISSHATLYWYQQALGQGPEFLTYFNYEAQPDKSGLPSDRFSAERPEGSISTLTIQRTEQRDSAMYRCASSLVTPEDSSYNEQFFGPGTRLTVL.

The chain employs TRBV5-4 and TRBJ1-1, with no clear D. Trimming left V 0 bases short and J 10 bases short, with 19 bases between. This CDR3 has 15 residues. CDR1 and CDR2 (germline): SGHNT, YYREEE (reference sequence). CDR3 sequence reads: CASSLVGLGSVGAFF. Here the CDR3 DNA reads TGTGCCAGCAGCTTGGTGGGGTTGGGATCTGTAGGAGCTTTCTTT. Supplemented by reference TRBV5-4 and TRBJ1-1, the full variable domain reads ETGVTQSPTHLIKTRGQQVTLRCSSQSGHNTVSWYQQALGQGPQFIFQYYREEENGRGNFPPRFSGLQFPNYSSELNVNALELDDSALYLCASSLVGLGSVGAFFGQGTRLTVV.

This chain joins TRBV5-1 and TRBJ1-2; D may be TRBD1 (5 bases). CDR3 length: 14 residues. The germline gives CDR1 SGHRS, CDR2 YFSETQ. Between the trimmed V and J ends, which lost 1 base and 7 bases, there was a span of 14 bases. Here the CDR3 DNA reads TGCGCCAGCAGCTTGTGGGGGGAGCAAGCTGGCTACACCTTC. Translating it yields CASSLWGEQAGYTF. Using reference TRBV5-1 and TRBJ1-2 for the parts outside the CDR3, the full variable domain is KAGVTQTPRYLIKTRGQQVTLSCSPISGHRSVSWYQQTPGQGLQFLFEYFSETQRNKGNFPGRFSGRQFSNSRSEMNVSTLELGDSALYLCASSLWGEQAGYTFGSGTRLTVV.

The chain is built from TRBV7-8 and TRBJ1-1, with 8 bases lining up with TRBD1. The CDR3 is 15 amino acids. V shed 1 base and J 1 base; nucleotides not matched to a gene: 2. CDR1 and CDR2 (germline): SGHVS, FQNEAQ. The CDR3 sequence is CASSLVDRANTEAFF. The CDR3 DNA reads TGTGCCAGCAGCTTAGTGGACAGGGCGAACACTGAAGCTTTCTTT.

This chain joins TRBV7-9 and TRBJ2-7; a possible D gene is TRBD2 (5 bases). This CDR3 is built from 13 residues. V lost 2 bases to trimming and J lost 2 bases, with 7 bases between them. Germline values: CDR1 SEHNR, CDR2 FQNEAQ (reference sequence). The CDR3 protein is CASSLPGTYEQYF. The CDR3 DNA is TGTGCCAGCAGCTTACCGGGAACCTACGAGCAGTACTTC. The full variable domain, rest sourced from reference TRBV7-9 and TRBJ2-7, is DTGVSQNPRHKITKRGQNVTFRCDPISEHNRLYWYRQTLGQGPEFLTYFQNEAQLEKSRLLSDRFSAERPKGSFSTLEIQRTEQGDSAMYLCASSLPGTYEQYFGPGTRLTVT.

This chain connects TRBV6-1 to TRBJ2-4; D is undetermined. This CDR3 has 15 residues. Germline CDR1 and CDR2: MNHNS and SASEGT. Between the trimmed V and J ends, which lost 2 bases and 6 bases, there was a span of 14 bases. CDR3 coding DNA: TGTGCCAGCAGTGAATTTTTTACAGCTTTAAACATTCAGTACTTC. Its translation: CASSEFFTALNIQYF.

The chain links TRBV7-9 to TRBJ1-1, with a weak D call TRBD1 (6 bases). V lost 4 bases and J 5 bases, leaving 14 bases between the germline ends. This CDR3 contains 14 residues. Germline loops: CDR1 SEHNR, CDR2 FQNEAQ (reference sequence). The chain's CDR3 is CASSSGAGLTEAFF. CDR3 sequence (DNA): TGTGCCAGCAGCTCAGGGGCGGGGTTGACTGAAGCTTTCTTT.

The CDR3 nucleotides are TGTGCCAGCAGCTTAGCTCGATTAGCGGGAATAATCAATGAGCAGTTCTTC. Translating gives CASSLARLAGIINEQFF. V and J are TRBV7-8 and TRBJ2-1; 8 bases align to TRBD2. This CDR3 is 17 amino acids long. V shed 0 bases, J shed 6 bases, and the junction held 10 bases outside the gene matches. From germline, CDR1 is SGHVS and CDR2 FQNEAQ.

V and J are TRBV4-1 and TRBJ2-7; D is undetermined. CDR1 is MGHRA, CDR2 YSYEKL, per germline. Trimming cost V 4 bases and J 1 base, with 11 bases left between them. This CDR3 is built from 14 residues. DNA of the CDR3: TGCGCCAGCAGCCCCGCTCGTCTATCCTACGAGCAGTACTTC. Translation gives CASSPARLSYEQYF.

The chain couples TRBV9 to TRBJ2-7, with 10 bases fitting TRBD2. CDR1 SGDLS and CDR2 YYNGEE come from the germline V gene. V dropped 0 bases and J dropped 5; count of bases not matched to a gene: 2. The length of the CDR3 is 14 residues. The CDR3 DNA is TGTGCCAGCAGCGTAGATGGGACTAGCGACGAGCAGTACTTC. As protein: CASSVDGTSDEQYF.

V usage is TRBV28 and J usage is TRBJ1-5; TRBD1 might be the D (5 bases). The V end lost 7 bases, the J end lost 2 bases, and 21 bases lay between the germline ends. This CDR3 region has 17 residues. Germline values: CDR1 MDHEN, CDR2 SYDVKM. In DNA, the CDR3 is TGTGCCAGCATCACCTCTCCCGGGGGGACGGGCAATCAGCCCCAGCATTTT. It encodes CASITSPGGTGNQPQHF.

V and J are TRBV15 and TRBJ2-2; no clear D gene. Trimming left V 7 bases short and J 0 bases short, with 6 bases between. The CDR3 extends over 13 amino acids. Germline lookup yields CDR1 LNHNV and CDR2 YYDKDF (reference sequence). This CDR3 is CATKQSNTGELFF. The CDR3 nucleotides read TGTGCCACCAAGCAGTCGAACACCGGGGAGCTGTTTTTT.

This clone has a single count. The chain is built from TRBV29-1 and TRBJ2-2; the match to TRBD2 covers 9 bases. The CDR3 contains 14 residues. Per germline, CDR1 SQVTM and CDR2 ANQGSEA. Germline trimming cut 7 bases from V and 5 bases from J; bases unmatched to any gene: 8. The CDR3 here is CSALAGVGTGELFF. CDR3 coding DNA: TGCAGCGCCTTAGCGGGAGTCGGAACCGGGGAGCTGTTTTTT.

V and J are TRBV5-5 and TRBJ2-3; no definite D call. Germline CDR1 SGHKS, CDR2 YYEKEE (reference sequence). Trimming removed 3 bases from V and 2 bases from J, with 16 bases in between. This CDR3 region has 16 residues. This CDR3 is CASSSQAVELTDTQYF. The CDR3 nucleotides read TGTGCCAGCAGCTCTCAGGCGGTTGAGCTCACAGATACGCAGTATTTT.

This sequence joins TRBV27 and TRBJ2-3, with 12 nucleotides matching TRBD2. V trimming: 5 bases; J trimming: 0 bases; junction bases outside the gene matches: 9. CDR3 length equals 18 residues. The germline V gene encodes CDR1 MNHEY and CDR2 SMNVEV (reference sequence). The CDR3, as DNA: TGTGCCAGCAGTCCGCTACTAGCGGGAGGCCCGAGCACAGATACGCAGTATTTT. Its translation is CASSPLLAGGPSTDTQYF.

This chain joins TRBV4-1 and TRBJ2-7; 11 bases fit TRBD1. The CDR3 sequence is 16 residues long. Germline V gene data show CDR1 as MGHRA and CDR2 as YSYEKL. V was pared by 4 bases and J by 3 bases, with 8 bases of the junction left unmatched. CDR3 in DNA: TGCGCCAGCAGCCTTCAGGTGGGACAGGGGGTCTACGAGCAGTACTTC. Encoded protein: CASSLQVGQGVYEQYF.

V is TRBV6-5 and J is TRBJ2-7; the match to TRBD1 covers 7 bases. CDR1 and CDR2 from the germline V gene are MNHEY and SVGAGI. This CDR3 has 15 residues. The J segment lost 1 base and the V segment lost 4 bases, leaving 7 bases of the junction unmatched. The CDR3 bases are TGTGCCAGCAGTTCCCCAAACAGGGGTTCCTACGAGCAGTACTTC. Its protein is CASSSPNRGSYEQYF.